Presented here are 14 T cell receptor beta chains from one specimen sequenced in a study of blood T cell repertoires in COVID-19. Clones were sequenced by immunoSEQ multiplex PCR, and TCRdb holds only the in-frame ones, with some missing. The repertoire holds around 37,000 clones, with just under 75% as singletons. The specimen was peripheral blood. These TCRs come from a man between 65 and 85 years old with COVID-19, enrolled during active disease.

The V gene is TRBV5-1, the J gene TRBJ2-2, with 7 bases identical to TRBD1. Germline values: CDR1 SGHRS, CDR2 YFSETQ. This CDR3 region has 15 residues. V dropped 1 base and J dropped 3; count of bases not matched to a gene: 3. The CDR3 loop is CASSLSGGDTGELFF. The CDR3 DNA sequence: TGCGCCAGCAGCTTGTCAGGGGGAGACACCGGGGAGCTGTTTTTT.

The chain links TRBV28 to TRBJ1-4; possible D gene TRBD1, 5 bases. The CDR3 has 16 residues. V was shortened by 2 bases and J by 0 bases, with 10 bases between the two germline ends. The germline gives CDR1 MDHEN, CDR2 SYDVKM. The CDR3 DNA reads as TGTGCCAGCAGTTTACAGGGTCTGGCAACTAATGAAAAACTGTTTTTT. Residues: CASSLQGLATNEKLFF.

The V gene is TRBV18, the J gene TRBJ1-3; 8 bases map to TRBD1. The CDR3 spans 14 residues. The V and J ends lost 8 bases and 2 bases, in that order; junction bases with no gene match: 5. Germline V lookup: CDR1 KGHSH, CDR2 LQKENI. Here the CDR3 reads CASGQGSAGNTIYF. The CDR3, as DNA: TGTGCCAGCGGACAGGGTTCGGCTGGAAACACCATATATTTT.

This CDR3 reads CASSWEGGEAFF. Here the CDR3 DNA reads TGTGCCAGCAGCTGGGAGGGAGGTGAAGCTTTCTTT. This rearrangement joins TRBV12-3 or TRBV12-4 to TRBJ1-1; D call uncertain. The V and J ends lost 6 bases and 7 bases respectively, with 12 bases between them. The CDR3 has 12 amino acids.

The CDR3 sequence is CASSQDFGLAGATDTQYF. DNA of the CDR3: TGTGCCAGCAGCCAAGATTTTGGACTAGCGGGCGCGACAGATACGCAGTATTTT. The genes are TRBV14 and TRBJ2-3, with 11 positions matching TRBD2. This CDR3 is 18 amino acids long. J lost 3 bases, V lost 0 bases, and 8 bases had no gene match. The germline V gene has CDR1 SGHDN and CDR2 FVKESK.

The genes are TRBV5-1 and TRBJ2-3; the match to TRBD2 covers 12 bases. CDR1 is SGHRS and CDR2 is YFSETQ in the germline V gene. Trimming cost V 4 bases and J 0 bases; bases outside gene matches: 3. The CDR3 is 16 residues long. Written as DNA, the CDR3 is TGCGCCAGCAGCGTGGGACTAGCGGGTAGCACAGATACGCAGTATTTT. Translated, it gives CASSVGLAGSTDTQYF.

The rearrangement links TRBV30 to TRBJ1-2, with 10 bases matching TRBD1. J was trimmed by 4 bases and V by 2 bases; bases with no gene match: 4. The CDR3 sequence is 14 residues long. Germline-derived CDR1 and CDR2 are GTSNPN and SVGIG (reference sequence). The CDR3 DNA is TGTGCCTGGAGTTGGACAGGGGGGGGCTATGGCTACACCTTC. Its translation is CAWSWTGGGYGYTF.

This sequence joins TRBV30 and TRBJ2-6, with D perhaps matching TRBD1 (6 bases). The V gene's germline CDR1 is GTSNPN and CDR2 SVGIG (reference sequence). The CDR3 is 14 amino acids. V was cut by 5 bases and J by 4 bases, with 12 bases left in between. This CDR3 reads CAWRGGVGANVLTF. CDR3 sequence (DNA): TGTGCCTGGCGAGGGGGAGTGGGGGCCAACGTCCTGACTTTC.

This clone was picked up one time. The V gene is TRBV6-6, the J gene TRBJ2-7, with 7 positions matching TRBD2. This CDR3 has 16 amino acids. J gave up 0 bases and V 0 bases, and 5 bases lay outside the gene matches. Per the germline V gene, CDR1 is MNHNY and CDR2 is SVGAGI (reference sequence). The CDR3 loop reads CASSYSGRENSYEQYF. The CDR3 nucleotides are TGTGCCAGCAGTTACTCTGGGCGGGAGAACTCCTACGAGCAGTACTTC.

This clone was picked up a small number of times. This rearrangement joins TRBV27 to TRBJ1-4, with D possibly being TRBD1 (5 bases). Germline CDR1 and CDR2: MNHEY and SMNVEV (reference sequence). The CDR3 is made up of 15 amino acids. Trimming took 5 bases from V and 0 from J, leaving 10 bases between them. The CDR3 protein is CASSQYRSTNEKLFF. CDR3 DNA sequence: TGTGCCAGCAGTCAATACAGGTCAACTAATGAAAAACTGTTTTTT.

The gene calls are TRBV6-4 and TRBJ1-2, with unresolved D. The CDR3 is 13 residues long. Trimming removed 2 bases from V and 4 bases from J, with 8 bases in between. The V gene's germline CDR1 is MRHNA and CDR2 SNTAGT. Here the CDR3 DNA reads TGTGCCAGCAGTGACGGAGTCGGCTATGGCTACACCTTC. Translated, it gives CASSDGVGYGYTF.

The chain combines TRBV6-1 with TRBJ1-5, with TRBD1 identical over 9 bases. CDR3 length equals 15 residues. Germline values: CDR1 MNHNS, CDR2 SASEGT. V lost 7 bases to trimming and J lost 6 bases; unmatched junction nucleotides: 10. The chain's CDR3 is CASNGDRVTRQPQHF. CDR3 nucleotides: TGTGCCAGCAATGGGGACAGGGTCACCCGTCAGCCCCAGCATTTT.

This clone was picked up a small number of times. The DNA of the CDR3 is TGTGCCAGCAGTGAATCTACAGGGGGCTATAGGGAGCAGTACTTC. It translates to CASSESTGGYREQYF. The chain is built from TRBV6-1 and TRBJ2-7; the match to TRBD1 covers 9 bases. Losses at the gene ends were 2 bases for V and 7 bases for J; bases not matched to a gene: 9. Germline-derived CDR1 and CDR2 are MNHNS and SASEGT. CDR3 length: 15 amino acids.

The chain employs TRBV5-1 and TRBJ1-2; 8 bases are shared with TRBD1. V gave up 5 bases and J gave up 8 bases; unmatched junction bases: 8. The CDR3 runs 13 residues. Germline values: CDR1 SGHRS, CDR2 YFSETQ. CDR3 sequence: CASSTGGTAGYTF. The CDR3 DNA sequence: TGCGCCAGCAGTACAGGGGGGACGGCCGGCTACACCTTC.